The 30 T cell receptor beta chains below were found in one sample sequenced in a study of blood T cell repertoires in COVID-19. Profiled with immunoSEQ multiplex PCR; TCRdb holds only in-frame clones, not every one. Here the sample spans roughly 200,000 clones, approximately 88% being singletons. Sequencing was carried out using peripheral blood. These TCRs come from a woman in her thirties with acute or convalescent COVID-19.

This chain connects TRBV5-5 to TRBJ2-1; D might be TRBD1 (6 bases). This CDR3 region has 13 residues. Germline V gene sequence: CDR1 SGHKS, CDR2 YYEKEE (reference sequence). V was pared by 1 base and J by 10 bases, with 12 bases between. CDR3 DNA sequence: TGTGCCAGCAGCTTGTACAGGGCCGCGGAGCAGTTCTTC. Its protein product is CASSLYRAAEQFF.

The chain couples TRBV5-4 to TRBJ2-2, with 12 bases that match TRBD2. Germline CDR1 SGHNT, CDR2 YYREEE (reference sequence). J was trimmed by 6 bases and V by 5 bases; bases with no gene match: 8. The length of the CDR3 is 16 residues. CDR3 amino acids: CASSKPSGRGAGELFF. CDR3 nucleotide sequence: TGTGCCAGCAGTAAACCTAGCGGGAGGGGGGCCGGGGAGCTGTTTTTT.

The chain links TRBV11-1 to TRBJ2-5, with D tentatively TRBD1 (6 bases). CDR1 SGHAT and CDR2 FQDESV come from the germline V gene (reference sequence). The V gene lost 4 bases and the J gene lost 0 bases, with 12 bases spanning the gap. The CDR3 runs to 15 residues. The CDR3 is CASSSTTGYQETQYF. DNA of the CDR3: TGTGCCAGCAGCTCAACTACAGGGTACCAAGAGACCCAGTACTTC.

The CDR3 loop is CASSLDWAQRESTDTQYF. CDR3 coding DNA: TGCGCCAGCAGCTTGGATTGGGCACAGCGGGAGTCCACAGATACGCAGTATTTT. This chain uses TRBV5-1 with TRBJ2-3; 8 bases fit TRBD2. The junction had 11 bases not matched to a gene; V was cut back by 0 bases and J by 2 bases. There are 18 residues in the CDR3. Germline-derived CDR1 and CDR2 are SGHRS and YFSETQ.

The chain carries TRBV9 and TRBJ2-7; TRBD1 aligns across 8 bases. V dropped 3 bases and J dropped 5; count of bases not matched to a gene: 13. CDR1 SGDLS and CDR2 YYNGEE come from the germline V gene. CDR3 size: 16 residues. The CDR3 DNA sequence: TGTGCCAGCAGCGCATCAGTAACAGGGGGTATCGACGAGCAGTACTTC. Translated, it gives CASSASVTGGIDEQYF.

The V and J genes are TRBV2 and TRBJ2-3; D possibly corresponds to TRBD2 (6 bases). Germline-derived CDR1 and CDR2 are SNHLY and FYNNEI. This CDR3 has 13 amino acids. The germline V and J ends were trimmed by 5 bases and 4 bases, with 10 bases remaining between them. The CDR3 is CASSWTTADTQYF. DNA of the CDR3: TGTGCCAGCAGTTGGACTACCGCAGATACGCAGTATTTT.

The rearrangement joins TRBV6-1 to TRBJ2-5; 7 bases are a match to TRBD2. The ends lost 0 bases at V and 5 bases at J; junction bases unmatched: 3. The CDR3 contains 14 residues. Germline CDR1 reads MNHNS; CDR2 reads SASEGT. CDR3 DNA: TGTGCCAGCAGTGAAGCAGTGGGGGGGGAGACCCAGTACTTC. Amino acid sequence: CASSEAVGGETQYF.

The chain couples TRBV28 to TRBJ2-5, with D possibly matching TRBD2 (7 bases). CDR1 and CDR2 from the germline V gene are MDHEN and SYDVKM. CDR3 length: 16 amino acids. The V gene lost 7 bases and the J gene lost 1 base, with 19 bases spanning the gap. The CDR3 DNA follows: TGTGCCAGCACTCCCGGCGGGGAGGGGGGCCAAGAGACCCAGTACTTC. Amino acid sequence: CASTPGGEGGQETQYF.

V and J are TRBV18 and TRBJ2-7; TRBD2 is a possible D gene (5 bases). Per germline, CDR1 KGHSH and CDR2 LQKENI. The V end was cut by 2 bases, the J end by 1 base, with 9 bases between. CDR3 length: 14 residues. This CDR3 reads CASSPGSGSYEQYF. The DNA for the CDR3 is TGTGCCAGCTCACCAGGGAGTGGGTCCTACGAGCAGTACTTC.

This chain uses TRBV6-5 with TRBJ1-6; 9 nucleotides agree with TRBD1. In germline, CDR1 is MNHEY, CDR2 SVGAGI. The CDR3 length is 13 residues. Trimming removed 7 bases from V and 10 bases from J; junction bases left unmatched: 5. The CDR3 here is CASTQGAYSPLHF. The CDR3 DNA is TGTGCCAGCACACAGGGGGCGTACTCACCCCTCCACTTT.

The chain combines TRBV29-1 with TRBJ2-7; TRBD1 agrees at 9 bases. V was clipped by 7 bases and J by 5 bases; unmatched bases: 12. The CDR3 has 14 amino acids. Germline assignment: CDR1 SQVTM and CDR2 ANQGSEA. The CDR3 nucleotides are TGCAGCGCCGTTGGGTGGACAGGGGACAACGAGCAGTACTTC. Amino acids: CSAVGWTGDNEQYF.

The rearrangement links TRBV23-1 to TRBJ2-7; TRBD1 matches 9 bases. TRBV23-1 is marked as an open reading frame, function uncertain. There are 17 residues in the CDR3. J gave up 1 base and V 0 bases, and 7 bases lay outside the gene matches. The CDR3: CASSQSLSTGGSYEQYF. The CDR3 region has the DNA TGCGCCAGCAGTCAATCCCTCTCGACAGGGGGGTCCTACGAGCAGTACTTC.

The genes are TRBV28 and TRBJ1-1; D unclear. The V end lost 3 bases, the J end lost 7 bases, and 12 bases lay between the germline ends. The CDR3 contains 13 residues. Germline CDR1 and CDR2: MDHEN and SYDVKM. CDR3 protein: CASSFPSRGEAFF. The CDR3 DNA reads as TGTGCCAGCAGTTTCCCAAGCCGGGGTGAAGCTTTCTTT.

The sample holds a few counts of this clone. The genes are TRBV12-3 or TRBV12-4 and TRBJ1-3; D is unresolved. This CDR3 has 13 residues. V was shortened by 4 bases and J by 4 bases, with 8 bases between the two germline ends. As DNA, the CDR3 is TGTGCCAGCAGTTCCTTCCAGGGAAACACCATATATTTT. It translates to CASSSFQGNTIYF.

V gene TRBV5-6 combines with J gene TRBJ2-2; D might be TRBD1 (5 bases). This CDR3 contains 14 residues. V lost 6 bases to trimming and J lost 5 bases, with 14 bases between them. Germline loops: CDR1 SGHDT, CDR2 YYEEEE. DNA for the CDR3: TGTGCCAGCACTCGCCAGGGAAAGACCGGGGAGCTGTTTTTT. This translates into CASTRQGKTGELFF.

The CDR3 coding sequence is TGTGCCAGCAGCCCCGAACCTACAGGATTCTATGGCTACACCTTC. It specifies CASSPEPTGFYGYTF. The chain combines TRBV7-2 with TRBJ1-2, with D perhaps matching TRBD1 (5 bases). Trimming removed 5 bases from V and 4 bases from J, with 17 bases in between. The CDR3 totals 15 residues. Germline V gene sequence: CDR1 SGHTA, CDR2 FQGNSA.

The chain links TRBV6-5 to TRBJ1-2, with TRBD1 matching 8 bases. V was pared by 5 bases and J by 0 bases, with 5 bases of the junction left unmatched. CDR3 length: 15 residues. Germline lookup yields CDR1 MNHEY and CDR2 SVGAGI. Here the CDR3 reads CASSTGQGANYGYTF. Here the CDR3 DNA reads TGTGCCAGCAGTACAGGACAGGGTGCTAACTATGGCTACACCTTC.

This clone came up many times. This chain joins TRBV11-2 and TRBJ2-2; unclear D gene. In germline, CDR1 is SGHAT, CDR2 FQNNGV. The V and J ends lost 5 bases and 5 bases respectively, with 9 bases between them. The CDR3 runs 13 residues. Written as DNA, the CDR3 is TGTGCCAGCAGCGCCCGGCGGACCGGGGAGCTGTTTTTT. Protein product: CASSARRTGELFF.

V and J are TRBV4-1 and TRBJ1-2; 8 nucleotides match TRBD1. This CDR3 comprises 15 residues. Trimming removed 3 bases from V and 3 bases from J; junction bases left unmatched: 6. CDR1 is MGHRA and CDR2 is YSYEKL in the germline V gene. CDR3 bases: TGCGCCAGCAGCCACCCCCGGGACAGGTACTATGGCTACACCTTC. It translates to CASSHPRDRYYGYTF.

The rearrangement links TRBV5-1 to TRBJ1-1, with a possible D match to TRBD1 (6 bases). The CDR3 length is 15 residues. Germline V gene data show CDR1 as SGHRS and CDR2 as YFSETQ. The V and J ends lost 6 bases and 0 bases respectively, with 15 bases between them. The CDR3 sequence is CASTEDSPLNTEAFF. CDR3 coding DNA: TGCGCCAGCACTGAGGACAGCCCTTTGAACACTGAAGCTTTCTTT.

This clone showed up just once. V is TRBV6-5 and J is TRBJ2-7; 12 nucleotides agree with TRBD2. V lost 7 bases, J lost 7 bases, and 5 bases stayed unmatched. Germline loops: CDR1 MNHEY, CDR2 SVGAGI. The CDR3 has 13 amino acids. The CDR3 is CASTLAGGPEQYF. The CDR3 nucleotides are TGTGCCAGCACTCTAGCGGGAGGGCCTGAGCAGTACTTC.

The V and J genes are TRBV7-9 and TRBJ1-6; D possibly corresponds to TRBD1 (6 bases). Germline V lookup: CDR1 SEHNR, CDR2 FQNEAQ (reference sequence). V was shortened by 5 bases and J by 4 bases, with 12 bases between the two germline ends. The CDR3 consists of 15 residues. CDR3 DNA sequence: TGTGCCAGCAGCCAGGGGTTTCCTTATAATTCACCCCTCCACTTT. Amino acids: CASSQGFPYNSPLHF. Full variable domain (rest looked up from reference TRBV7-9 and TRBJ1-6): DTGVSQNPRHKITKRGQNVTFRCDPISEHNRLYWYRQTLGQGPEFLTYFQNEAQLEKSRLLSDRFSAERPKGSFSTLEIQRTEQGDSAMYLCASSQGFPYNSPLHFGNGTRLTVT.

The J gene is TRBJ2-3, the V gene TRBV3-1 (or the pseudogene TRBV3-2); 9 bases match TRBD2. Trimming took 4 bases from V and 5 from J; bases not matched to a gene: 4. Germline lookup yields CDR1 LGHDT and CDR2 YNNKEL (reference sequence). The CDR3 runs 14 residues. The CDR3 DNA reads TGTGCCAGCAGCCGGCGGGAGGGCCAAGATACGCAGTATTTT. Encoded protein: CASSRREGQDTQYF.

This clone was seen a single time. The chain uses TRBV15 and TRBJ2-2; TRBD2 matches at 8 bases. The V and J ends lost 11 bases and 4 bases, in that order; junction bases with no gene match: 6. Looked up from germline, CDR1 is LNHNV and CDR2 is YYDKDF (reference sequence). The CDR3 consists of 13 residues. The CDR3 sequence: CAVVAGSTGELFF. In DNA form, the CDR3 reads TGTGCCGTCGTAGCGGGAAGCACCGGGGAGCTGTTTTTT.

V usage is TRBV3-1 (or the pseudogene TRBV3-2) and J usage is TRBJ1-1; 8 bases line up with TRBD1. This CDR3 has 16 amino acids. Trimming removed 1 base from V and 5 bases from J; junction bases left unmatched: 9. Germline V gives CDR1 LGHDT, CDR2 YNNKEL (reference sequence). The CDR3 sequence: CASSQGDRYLGTEAFF. DNA of the CDR3: TGTGCCAGCAGCCAAGGGGACAGGTATTTAGGTACTGAAGCTTTCTTT.

The chain employs TRBV19 and TRBJ2-6, with D perhaps TRBD1 (5 bases). CDR3 length equals 14 residues. Between the trimmed V and J ends, which lost 9 bases and 0 bases, there was a span of 9 bases. Germline V gene lookup returns CDR1 LNHDA and CDR2 SQIVND (reference sequence). The CDR3 sequence is CASDSTSGANVLTF. The CDR3 region has the DNA TGTGCCAGCGACAGCACCTCTGGGGCCAACGTCCTGACTTTC.

The chain combines TRBV28 with TRBJ1-4; D unclear. Germline values: CDR1 MDHEN, CDR2 SYDVKM. V was shortened by 5 bases and J by 4 bases, with 11 bases between the two germline ends. The CDR3 has 14 amino acids. The CDR3 coding sequence is TGTGCCAGCAGTCCTACGCCGGGTAATGAAAAACTGTTTTTT. Residues: CASSPTPGNEKLFF.

As to this clone: In this CDR3 the conserved last residue, phenylalanine or tryptophan, is missing, so a read error is likely. Because the CDR3's place on the DNA is in doubt, the DNA is left out and the CDR3 is given as listed by TCRdb. The chain combines TRBV2 with TRBJ1-1. The CDR3 totals 9 residues, both ends included. Germline CDR1 and CDR2: SNHLY and FYNNEI. CDR3 protein: CASSLERGG.

CDR3 nucleotides: TGTGCCAGCAGTCCTGGACTATACTACGAGCAGTACTTC. Protein product: CASSPGLYYEQYF. The rearrangement joins TRBV12-3 or TRBV12-4 to TRBJ2-7; a possible D gene is TRBD2 (6 bases). This CDR3 spans 13 amino acids. V gave up 5 bases and J gave up 3 bases, with 11 bases separating them.

The rearrangement joins TRBV19 to TRBJ1-4; D unresolved. CDR3 length: 13 residues. The germline V gene encodes CDR1 LNHDA and CDR2 SQIVND (reference sequence). Trimming removed 7 bases from V and 8 bases from J, with 14 bases in between. CDR3 sequence: CASKSREGEKLFF. CDR3 bases: TGTGCCAGTAAAAGCCGGGAAGGCGAAAAACTGTTTTTT.